A selection of T cell receptor beta chains follows, all from one sample in a study of blood T cell repertoires in COVID-19. Clones were read by immunoSEQ multiplex PCR, and TCRdb kept only the in-frame ones, dropping some. In the table there are more than 200,000 clones, around 90% of which are singletons. The sequenced sample consisted of PBMCs or T cells enriched from blood (not recorded which). These receptor sequences come from a woman between 50 and 59 years old who had recovered from COVID-19. The CDR3 runs from the conserved cysteine through the conserved F or W. The D gene is left open where the match is weak. Part of the rows lack a size; the others show once, few, many or a class for expanded clones.

. TRBD1 TRBJ2-3 TRBV5-8 TGTGCCAGCAGCTACGGACAGGGGGGAACAGATACGCAGTATTTT CASSYGQGGTDTQYF
. . TRBJ1-4 TRBV18 TGTGCCAGCTCACCAGAGAGAACTAATGAAAAACTGTTTTTT CASSPERTNEKLFF
. TRBD1 TRBJ1-6 TRBV10-3 TGTGCCATCAAAAAGGACAGGGGGAATTCACCCCTCCACTTT CAIKKDRGNSPLHF
. . TRBJ1-2 TRBV3-1/TRBV3-2 TGTGCCAGCAGCCAATGGTCCGGTGGCTACACCTTC CASSQWSGGYTF
once TRBD2 TRBJ2-3 TRBV9 TGTGCCAGCAGCGCGACTAGCTTCGGCACAGATACGCAGTATTTT CASSATSFGTDTQYF
. . TRBJ2-7 TRBV19 TGTGCCACCTCAGCGGGTGGGAGCTCCTACGAGCAGTACTTC CATSAGGSSYEQYF
. . TRBJ1-1 TRBV7-9 TGTGCCAGCAGCTCTACAGGGACCGTGGCTGAAGCTTTCTTT CASSSTGTVAEAFF
. TRBD1 TRBJ1-4 TRBV2 TGTGCCAGCAGTGACGGGACAGGGTCAGGTGAAAAACTGTTTTTT CASSDGTGSGEKLFF
. TRBD1 TRBJ1-2 TRBV10-2 TGCGCCAGCAGTGAGGTTGACAGGGTAGCTGGCTACACCTTC CASSEVDRVAGYTF
. TRBD1 TRBJ1-2 TRBV4-1 TGCGCCAGCAGCCAGGGACAGACCTACTATGGCTACACCTTC CASSQGQTYYGYTF
. . TRBJ1-2 TRBV11-3 TGTGCCAGCAGCTCTCCTGACAAAGTGTTTGGGCGATGCACCTTC CASSSPDKVFGRCTF
. TRBD2 TRBJ2-5 TRBV7-2 TGTGCCAGCAGCTTAGCCGGTGGTAGGACTAGCTCCGGGACCCAGTACTTC CASSLAGGRTSSGTQYF
. . TRBJ1-2 TRBV18 TGTGCCAGCTCACCACAGAGAGGGGGAACAAATGGCTACACCTTC CASSPQRGGTNGYTF